These T cell receptor beta chains were read from a single sample in a study of CD8+ T cells in alopecia areata. Method: immunoSEQ multiplex PCR; TCRdb's copy keeps in-frame clones and lacks some. Here the sample spans about 200,000 clones, roughly 64% being singletons. The starting material was CD4+ T cells sorted from blood, obtained at week 24, from a patient treated with tofacitinib. Receptors originate from a human donor with alopecia areata. The CDR3 runs from the conserved cysteine through the conserved F or W. The order of the fields is clone size, V gene, D gene, J gene, CDR3 DNA, CDR3 protein. D genes are given only for firm matches. Size values are once, few and many counts, or a class for expanded clones, and some rows have none.

clone_size: few
v_call: TRBV25-1
d_call: .
j_call: TRBJ2-3
cdr3_nt: TGTGCCAGCAGTCGAGGGACAGATACGCAGTATTTT
cdr3_aa: CASSRGTDTQYF

clone_size: .
v_call: TRBV2
d_call: .
j_call: TRBJ2-5
cdr3_nt: TGTGCCAGCAGTGCGGACAGTCAAGAGACCCAGTACTTC
cdr3_aa: CASSADSQETQYF

clone_size: .
v_call: TRBV11-3
d_call: .
j_call: TRBJ2-3
cdr3_nt: TGTGCCAGCAGCCAAGAGGGCAGGGCAACAGATACGCAGTATTTT
cdr3_aa: CASSQEGRATDTQYF

clone_size: .
v_call: TRBV14
d_call: .
j_call: TRBJ1-4
cdr3_nt: TGTGCCAGCAGCCAAGGGCTCCACGAAGAGGAAAAACTGTTTTTT
cdr3_aa: CASSQGLHEEEKLFF

clone_size: few
v_call: TRBV5-6
d_call: TRBD2
j_call: TRBJ2-5
cdr3_nt: TGTGCCAGCAGCTTAGCGGGACGGCAAGAGACCCAGTACTTC
cdr3_aa: CASSLAGRQETQYF

clone_size: .
v_call: TRBV19
d_call: .
j_call: TRBJ1-2
cdr3_nt: TGTGCCAGTTATGCTACCGGGGCAGGGTTAAGTGGCTACACCTTC
cdr3_aa: CASYATGAGLSGYTF

clone_size: .
v_call: TRBV30
d_call: .
j_call: TRBJ1-1
cdr3_nt: TGTGCCTGGAGCCCTACAGGGATGAACACTGAAGCTTTCTTT
cdr3_aa: CAWSPTGMNTEAFF

clone_size: .
v_call: TRBV7-2
d_call: .
j_call: TRBJ2-5
cdr3_nt: TGTGCCAGCAGCCCCAGACAGCAAGAGACCCAGTACTTC
cdr3_aa: CASSPRQQETQYF

clone_size: .
v_call: TRBV5-1
d_call: .
j_call: TRBJ1-1
cdr3_nt: TGCGCCAGCAGCTTGGGGAGGAGAGCGAACACTGAAGCTTTCTTT
cdr3_aa: CASSLGRRANTEAFF

clone_size: .
v_call: TRBV14
d_call: .
j_call: TRBJ2-3
cdr3_nt: TGTGCCAGCAGCCCGCCCCGGACGACAGATACGCAGTATTTT
cdr3_aa: CASSPPRTTDTQYF

clone_size: .
v_call: TRBV4-3
d_call: TRBD2
j_call: TRBJ2-1
cdr3_nt: TGCGCCAGCAGCCAAGCGGGACTAGCGTTCAATGAGCAGTTCTTC
cdr3_aa: CASSQAGLAFNEQFF

clone_size: few
v_call: TRBV4-1
d_call: .
j_call: TRBJ2-5
cdr3_nt: TGCGCCAGCAGCCAAGATCGGACAAGGGAAGGGGAGACCCAGTACTTC
cdr3_aa: CASSQDRTREGETQYF

clone_size: .
v_call: TRBV9
d_call: .
j_call: TRBJ2-5
cdr3_nt: TGTGCCAGCAGCGTTATGGCGGGGATACAAGAGACCCAGTACTTC
cdr3_aa: CASSVMAGIQETQYF

clone_size: .
v_call: TRBV27
d_call: .
j_call: TRBJ2-2
cdr3_nt: TGTGCCAGCAGTCATAGAGGGACTCACACCGGGGAGCTGTTTTTT
cdr3_aa: CASSHRGTHTGELFF

clone_size: .
v_call: TRBV5-1
d_call: TRBD2
j_call: TRBJ2-7
cdr3_nt: TGCGCCAGCAGCTTGGGGTCTAGCGGAACCTACGAGCAGTACTTC
cdr3_aa: CASSLGSSGTYEQYF

clone_size: few
v_call: TRBV29-1
d_call: TRBD2
j_call: TRBJ2-3
cdr3_nt: TGCAGCGTCGAGGCGACTAGCGGGGGGACAGATACGCAGTATTTT
cdr3_aa: CSVEATSGGTDTQYF

clone_size: .
v_call: TRBV5-1
d_call: .
j_call: TRBJ2-3
cdr3_nt: TGCGCCAGCAGCTTGCCCATAGCCACAGATACGCAGTATTTT
cdr3_aa: CASSLPIATDTQYF

clone_size: .
v_call: TRBV30
d_call: .
j_call: TRBJ1-5
cdr3_nt: TGTGCCTGGAGTGTACTAGGCCCAAGCAATCAGCCCCAGCATTTT
cdr3_aa: CAWSVLGPSNQPQHF

clone_size: .
v_call: TRBV15
d_call: .
j_call: TRBJ2-2
cdr3_nt: TGTGCCACCAGCAGAAAGAACACCGGGGAGCTGTTTTTT
cdr3_aa: CATSRKNTGELFF

clone_size: .
v_call: TRBV2
d_call: .
j_call: TRBJ2-5
cdr3_nt: TGTGCCAGCAGTGAAGGGGGCCAAGAGACCCAGTACTTC
cdr3_aa: CASSEGGQETQYF

clone_size: .
v_call: TRBV6-5
d_call: .
j_call: TRBJ2-3
cdr3_nt: TGTGCCAGCAGTTACGGAGGGGGCCCCCAGCATACGCAGTATTTT
cdr3_aa: CASSYGGGPQHTQYF

clone_size: .
v_call: TRBV7-3
d_call: .
j_call: TRBJ1-1
cdr3_nt: TGTGCCAGCAGCTTACACAAGAACACTGAAGCTTTCTTT
cdr3_aa: CASSLHKNTEAFF

clone_size: .
v_call: TRBV25-1
d_call: TRBD1
j_call: TRBJ2-7
cdr3_nt: TGTGCCAGCAGAAAACAGGGGGTGTACGAGCAGTACTTC
cdr3_aa: CASRKQGVYEQYF

clone_size: few
v_call: TRBV7-9
d_call: .
j_call: TRBJ1-1
cdr3_nt: TGTGCCAGCAGCCCCGGTGGCTCTGGGCCTGAAGCTTTCTTT
cdr3_aa: CASSPGGSGPEAFF

clone_size: .
v_call: TRBV29-1
d_call: .
j_call: TRBJ2-6
cdr3_nt: TGCAGCGTGGAAACAGGGACTGGGGCCAACGTCCTGACTTTC
cdr3_aa: CSVETGTGANVLTF

clone_size: .
v_call: TRBV30
d_call: .
j_call: TRBJ2-7
cdr3_nt: TGTGCCTGGAACCCCGACAGTAGCTCCTACGAGCAGTACTTC
cdr3_aa: CAWNPDSSSYEQYF

clone_size: few
v_call: TRBV10-3
d_call: .
j_call: TRBJ2-3
cdr3_nt: TGTGCCATCAGTCAAGACAGGTCGAGCACAGATACGCAGTATTTT
cdr3_aa: CAISQDRSSTDTQYF

clone_size: .
v_call: TRBV28
d_call: TRBD2
j_call: TRBJ2-7
cdr3_nt: TGTGCCAGCAGGGACGTGGGTGCGGGAGCGGGCGAGCAGTACTTC
cdr3_aa: CASRDVGAGAGEQYF

clone_size: .
v_call: TRBV18
d_call: .
j_call: TRBJ2-2
cdr3_nt: TGTGCCAGCTCACCCCCTGGACAGAGAGGTGCCGGGGAGCTGTTTTTT
cdr3_aa: CASSPPGQRGAGELFF

clone_size: few
v_call: TRBV5-1
d_call: .
j_call: TRBJ1-1
cdr3_nt: TGCGCCAGCAGCAGGGAGGCTTCGACGGATGAAGCTTTCTTT
cdr3_aa: CASSREASTDEAFF

clone_size: .
v_call: TRBV18
d_call: .
j_call: TRBJ1-5
cdr3_nt: TGTGCCAGCTCCCCCGCGGGGGAGCCCCAGCATTTT
cdr3_aa: CASSPAGEPQHF

clone_size: .
v_call: TRBV18
d_call: .
j_call: TRBJ2-5
cdr3_nt: TGTGCCAGCTCGTTCACACAAGAGACCCAGTACTTC
cdr3_aa: CASSFTQETQYF

clone_size: .
v_call: TRBV2
d_call: TRBD2
j_call: TRBJ2-7
cdr3_nt: TGTGCCAGCAGTGAAGATCGACTAGCGGGGAACGAGCAGTACTTC
cdr3_aa: CASSEDRLAGNEQYF

clone_size: few
v_call: TRBV5-1
d_call: TRBD1
j_call: TRBJ1-2
cdr3_nt: TGCGCCAGCAGTTACGGACAGGTTGACTATGGCTACACCTTC
cdr3_aa: CASSYGQVDYGYTF

clone_size: .
v_call: TRBV14
d_call: .
j_call: TRBJ2-5
cdr3_nt: TGTGCCAGCAGCCAGTGGGGAAAAGAGACCCAGTACTTC
cdr3_aa: CASSQWGKETQYF

clone_size: .
v_call: TRBV11-2
d_call: TRBD1
j_call: TRBJ1-1
cdr3_nt: TGTGCCAGCAGCCCGGACAGGGGGCACACTGAAGCTTTCTTT
cdr3_aa: CASSPDRGHTEAFF

clone_size: .
v_call: TRBV2
d_call: TRBD2
j_call: TRBJ2-3
cdr3_nt: TGTGCCAGCAGTGACTTGCTCGTAGCGGGGGCAGATACGCAGTATTTT
cdr3_aa: CASSDLLVAGADTQYF

clone_size: .
v_call: TRBV5-6
d_call: .
j_call: TRBJ2-7
cdr3_nt: TGTGCCAGCAGTTTCGGACGGGACTCCTACGAGCAGTACTTC
cdr3_aa: CASSFGRDSYEQYF

clone_size: .
v_call: TRBV7-9
d_call: .
j_call: TRBJ2-5
cdr3_nt: TGTGCCAGCAGCTTAGTGCGAGAGACCCAGTACTTC
cdr3_aa: CASSLVRETQYF

clone_size: .
v_call: TRBV5-6
d_call: .
j_call: TRBJ2-7
cdr3_nt: TGTGCCAGCAGCTTCGCCAGAGAGCAGTACTTC
cdr3_aa: CASSFAREQYF

clone_size: .
v_call: TRBV9
d_call: .
j_call: TRBJ2-7
cdr3_nt: TGTGCCAGCAGCGTAGCAGTCGGGCCCGACGAGCAGTACTTC
cdr3_aa: CASSVAVGPDEQYF

clone_size: .
v_call: TRBV28
d_call: .
j_call: TRBJ1-2
cdr3_nt: TGTGCCAGCAGTCACCTGGACGGAGGGTATGGCTACACCTTC
cdr3_aa: CASSHLDGGYGYTF

clone_size: once
v_call: TRBV27
d_call: .
j_call: TRBJ2-7
cdr3_nt: TGTGCCAGCGTTCAATCGAGGGGGACCGGGGAGCAGTACTTC
cdr3_aa: CASVQSRGTGEQYF

clone_size: .
v_call: TRBV5-1
d_call: .
j_call: TRBJ1-4
cdr3_nt: TGCGCCAGCAGCTTGGCCGTTTCGGGGGCTGGTGGTGAAAAACTGTTTTTT
cdr3_aa: CASSLAVSGAGGEKLFF

clone_size: few
v_call: TRBV30
d_call: TRBD2
j_call: TRBJ2-5
cdr3_nt: TGTGCCTGGAAACCGGGGGGAGAGACCCAGTACTTC
cdr3_aa: CAWKPGGETQYF

clone_size: .
v_call: TRBV19
d_call: TRBD2
j_call: TRBJ2-1
cdr3_nt: TGTGCCAGTAGCACCGGGACTAGCGGCTACAATGAGCAGTTCTTC
cdr3_aa: CASSTGTSGYNEQFF

clone_size: few
v_call: TRBV7-9
d_call: TRBD2
j_call: TRBJ2-1
cdr3_nt: TGTGCCAGCAGCTTAGGACTAGCGAGCTCCTACAATGAGCAGTTCTTC
cdr3_aa: CASSLGLASSYNEQFF

clone_size: .
v_call: TRBV5-1
d_call: .
j_call: TRBJ2-3
cdr3_nt: TGCGCCAGCAGCTTGCTAGCGACGAGTGCAGATACGCAGTATTTT
cdr3_aa: CASSLLATSADTQYF

clone_size: few
v_call: TRBV2
d_call: TRBD1
j_call: TRBJ1-5
cdr3_nt: TGTGCCAGCACCATTTTCGACAGGGGCTTTTTTCAGCCCCAGCATTTT
cdr3_aa: CASTIFDRGFFQPQHF

clone_size: .
v_call: TRBV9
d_call: .
j_call: TRBJ2-7
cdr3_nt: TGTGCCAGCAGCCCAGGTTGGGGGACGAGCTCCTACGAGCAGTACTTC
cdr3_aa: CASSPGWGTSSYEQYF